The 20 T cell receptor beta chains given below trace back to one sample, sequenced in a study of preoperative IRX-2 immunotherapy in early breast cancer. Regarding treatment: preoperative locoregional IRX-2 cytokine immunotherapy. The assay was immunoSEQ multiplex PCR, and TCRdb's table has in-frame clones only and misses some. The sample lists some 30,000 clones; under 90% were seen once. The specimen comprised tumor tissue, sampled after IRX-2 immunotherapy. These receptors originate from a human donor with breast cancer.

This sequence joins TRBV6-8 and TRBJ2-2, with 10 bases lining up with TRBD2. V lost 6 bases to trimming and J lost 8 bases; unmatched junction nucleotides: 9. Germline V gene lookup returns CDR1 MNHGY and CDR2 SAAAGT. The CDR3 spans 15 residues. Here the CDR3 DNA reads TGTGCCAGCAGCCAGGGACTAGCGCATACTGGGGAGCTGTTTTTT. Amino acid sequence: CASSQGLAHTGELFF.

The chain uses TRBV7-7 and TRBJ2-7, with 7 bases that match TRBD2. The CDR3 covers 18 residues. Germline V gene data show CDR1 as SSHAT and CDR2 as FNYEAQ (reference sequence). Trimming at V came to 7 bases and at J to 0 bases, leaving 18 bases not matched to a gene. CDR3 nucleotide sequence: TGTGCCAGCACCGAGGGAGGGATGGCTAGCGGACCCTCCTACGAGCAGTACTTC. This encodes CASTEGGMASGPSYEQYF.

V and J are TRBV7-1 and TRBJ1-6; D uncertain. TRBV7-1 falls under the ORF class, with uncertain function. The CDR3 totals 13 residues. V gave up 8 bases and J gave up 5 bases, with 10 bases separating them. CDR3 sequence (DNA): TGTGCCAGCGGACCGGGGAATAATTCACCCCTCCACTTT. It yields the protein CASGPGNNSPLHF.

The chain employs TRBV11-3 and TRBJ1-4, with a possible D match to TRBD1 (5 bases). CDR1 and CDR2 from the germline V gene are SGHNT and YENEEA. V gave up 5 bases and J gave up 3 bases, with 10 bases separating them. The CDR3 length is 14 residues. The CDR3 DNA is TGTGCCAGCAGCCGGGGACCCGCTAATGAAAAACTGTTTTTT. Translated: CASSRGPANEKLFF.

The chain recombines TRBV6-8 with TRBJ2-3; 13 bases are shared with TRBD2. The V gene end was trimmed by 6 bases and the J gene end by 2 bases; junction bases not matched to a gene: 2. This CDR3 region has 15 residues. Germline V lookup: CDR1 MNHGY, CDR2 SAAAGT. CDR3 DNA: TGTGCCAGCAGACTAGCGGGGGGGAACACAGATACGCAGTATTTT. It specifies CASRLAGGNTDTQYF.

This clone has only one observation. The chain uses TRBV1 and TRBJ1-6. TRBV1 is flagged as a pseudogene. This CDR3 region has 15 residues. The CDR3 bases are TGCGCCAGCAGCCAAGATTCCGGGTTCGGTTCACCCCTCCACTTT. It codes for CASSQDSGFGSPLHF.

In this sample, this clone turned up a few times. The chain carries TRBV18 and TRBJ1-3, with D possibly TRBD1 on 6 matching bases. CDR3 size: 18 residues. Germline loops: CDR1 KGHSH, CDR2 LQKENI. The V gene lost 4 bases and the J gene lost 0 bases, with 19 bases spanning the gap. In nucleotides, the CDR3 is TGTGCCAGCTCACGCGACCCGACAGGCTCCCGCTCTGGAAACACCATATATTTT. Translation: CASSRDPTGSRSGNTIYF.

This clone was observed once. The chain carries TRBV5-1 and TRBJ2-5; 12 nucleotides align to TRBD2. The CDR3 is made up of 14 amino acids. Germline V gives CDR1 SGHRS, CDR2 YFSETQ. With V trimmed by 5 bases and J by 4 bases, 3 bases remained unmatched. In nucleotides, the CDR3 is TGCGCCAGCAGACGGGGACTAGCGGGAGAGACCCAGTACTTC. Its translation: CASRRGLAGETQYF.

The chain joins TRBV4-1 to TRBJ2-1; 9 nucleotides match TRBD2. V gave up 4 bases and J gave up 4 bases; unmatched junction bases: 2. The CDR3 length is 14 residues. CDR1 MGHRA and CDR2 YSYEKL come from the germline V gene. CDR3 sequence reads: CASSPTSGYNEQFF. In nucleotides, the CDR3 is TGCGCCAGCAGCCCGACTAGCGGTTACAATGAGCAGTTCTTC.

The gene calls are TRBV12-5 and TRBJ1-2, with 7 bases that match TRBD1. Germline trimming cut 6 bases from V and 4 bases from J; bases unmatched to any gene: 8. Germline CDR1 reads LGHNT; CDR2 reads FRNRAP. The CDR3 loop spans 14 amino acids. This CDR3 is CASGEGGYGYGYTF. The CDR3 DNA reads TGTGCTAGTGGAGAAGGGGGCTATGGCTATGGCTACACCTTC.

The chain recombines TRBV6-8 with TRBJ1-3; 8 bases agree with TRBD1. The CDR3 totals 13 residues. Per the germline V gene, CDR1 is MNHGY and CDR2 is SAAAGT. Unmatched junction bases numbered 7, after V lost 7 bases and J lost 8 bases. In DNA, the CDR3 is TGTGCCAGCAAACCGACAGGGGCACACACCATATATTTT. Translation: CASKPTGAHTIYF.

The chain carries TRBV5-1 and TRBJ1-2; no firm D call. V was pared by 4 bases and J by 8 bases, with 21 bases between. Germline V gene sequence: CDR1 SGHRS, CDR2 YFSETQ. The CDR3 covers 15 residues. The CDR3 nucleotides read TGCGCCAGCAGCCCAAAGAACCCGGGATTGTACGGCTACACCTTC. Amino acid sequence: CASSPKNPGLYGYTF.

This clone was found once. V and J are TRBV11-1 and TRBJ2-7; D ambiguous. Germline CDR1 SGHAT, CDR2 FQDESV (reference sequence). V was clipped by 0 bases and J by 2 bases, with 11 bases between them. CDR3 length: 15 amino acids. DNA of the CDR3: TGTGCCAGCAGCTTAGCAGGGATGGAGCCCTACGAGCAGTACGTC. Its protein is CASSLAGMEPYEQYV.

The sample holds one count of this clone. This rearrangement joins TRBV6-8 to TRBJ1-2, with D unresolved. Trimming stripped 2 bases from V and 4 bases from J, with 8 bases between. The CDR3 length is 13 residues. The germline V gene encodes CDR1 MNHGY and CDR2 SAAAGT. The CDR3 nucleotides are TGTGCCAGCAGTTACGCCGGACTCTATGGCTACACCTTC. The encoded protein is CASSYAGLYGYTF.

The chain joins TRBV6-8 to TRBJ2-7; 8 bases are a match to TRBD1. CDR1 MNHGY and CDR2 SAAAGT come from the germline V gene. With 5 bases clipped from V and 0 bases from J, the junction kept 6 bases outside the gene matches. The CDR3 consists of 15 residues. The DNA for the CDR3 is TGTGCCAGCAGTCGACAGGGGATGAGCTCCTACGAGCAGTACTTC. Translating gives CASSRQGMSSYEQYF.

This rearrangement joins TRBV11-3 to TRBJ2-7; 14 positions agree with TRBD2. The V and J ends lost 4 bases and 6 bases, in that order; junction bases with no gene match: 8. CDR3 size: 16 residues. CDR1 SGHNT and CDR2 YENEEA come from the germline V gene. The CDR3 region has the DNA TGTGCCAGCAGCTGGAGGGGACTAGCGGGGGAGGTCGAGCAGTACGTC. It translates to CASSWRGLAGEVEQYV.

This rearrangement joins TRBV18 to TRBJ2-1; no clear D. Germline lookup yields CDR1 KGHSH and CDR2 LQKENI. V was trimmed by 1 base and J by 5 bases, leaving 6 bases between them. The CDR3 sequence is 13 residues long. The CDR3 loop reads CASSPLKDNEQFF. The CDR3 DNA sequence: TGTGCCAGCTCACCACTAAAAGACAATGAGCAGTTCTTC.

V is TRBV10-2 and J is TRBJ1-5; TRBD1 agrees at 12 bases. The germline CDR1 and CDR2 sequences are WSHSY and SAAADI. With 8 bases clipped from V and 1 base from J, the junction kept 6 bases outside the gene matches. The CDR3 length is 16 residues. The CDR3 loop is CASQGQGALSNQPQHF. CDR3 in DNA: TGCGCCAGCCAGGGACAGGGGGCCCTAAGCAATCAGCCCCAGCATTTT.

This clone was counted only a few times. The chain is built from TRBV15 and TRBJ2-3; possible D gene TRBD2, 7 bases. The CDR3 covers 16 residues. Germline assignment: CDR1 LNHNV and CDR2 YYDKDF (reference sequence). V was cut by 3 bases and J by 4 bases, with 17 bases left in between. The CDR3 bases are TGTGCCACCAGCAGGGACCCCGGGGGGCCCGCAGATACGCAGTATTTT. Its translation is CATSRDPGGPADTQYF. The full variable domain, rest sourced from reference TRBV15 and TRBJ2-3, is DAMVIQNPRYQVTQFGKPVTLSCSQTLNHNVMYWYQQKSSQAPKLLFHYYDKDFNNEADTPDNFQSRRPNTSFCFLDIRSPGLGDTAMYLCATSRDPGGPADTQYFGPGTRLTVL.

The CDR3: CASSLGLAGGASNEQFF. In DNA form, the CDR3 reads TGTGCCAGCAGCTTGGGACTAGCGGGGGGAGCCAGCAATGAGCAGTTCTTC. This chain uses TRBV11-3 with TRBJ2-1, with 15 bases matching TRBD2. The CDR3 has 17 amino acids. V lost 3 bases to trimming and J lost 6 bases; unmatched junction nucleotides: 6. Germline V gene lookup returns CDR1 SGHNT and CDR2 YENEEA.